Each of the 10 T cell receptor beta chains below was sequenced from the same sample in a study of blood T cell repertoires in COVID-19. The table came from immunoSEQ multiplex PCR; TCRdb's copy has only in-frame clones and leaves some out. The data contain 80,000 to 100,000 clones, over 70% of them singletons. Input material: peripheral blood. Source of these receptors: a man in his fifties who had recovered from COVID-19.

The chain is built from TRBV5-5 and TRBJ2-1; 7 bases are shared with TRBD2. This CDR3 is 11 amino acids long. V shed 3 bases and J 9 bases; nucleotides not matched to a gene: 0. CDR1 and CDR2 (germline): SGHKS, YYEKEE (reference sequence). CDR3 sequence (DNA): TGTGCCAGCAGCTGGGAGGGTGAGCAGTTCTTC. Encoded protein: CASSWEGEQFF.

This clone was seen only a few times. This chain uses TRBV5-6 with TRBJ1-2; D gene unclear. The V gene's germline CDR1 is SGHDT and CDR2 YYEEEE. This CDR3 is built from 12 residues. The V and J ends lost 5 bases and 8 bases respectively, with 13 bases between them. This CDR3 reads CASSESVGGYTF. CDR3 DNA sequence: TGTGCCAGCAGTGAAAGTGTCGGGGGCTACACCTTC.

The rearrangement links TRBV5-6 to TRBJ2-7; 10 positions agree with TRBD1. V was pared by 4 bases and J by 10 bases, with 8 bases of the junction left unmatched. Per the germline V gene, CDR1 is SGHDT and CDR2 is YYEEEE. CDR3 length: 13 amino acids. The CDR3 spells CASSHTGTGEQYF. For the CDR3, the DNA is TGTGCCAGCAGCCACACCGGGACAGGGGAACAGTACTTC.

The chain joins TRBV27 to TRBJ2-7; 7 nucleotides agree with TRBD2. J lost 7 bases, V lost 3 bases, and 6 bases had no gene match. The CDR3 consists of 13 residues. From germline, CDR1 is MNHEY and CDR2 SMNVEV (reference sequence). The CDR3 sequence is CASSLGGSGEQYF. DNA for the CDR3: TGTGCCAGCAGTTTGGGGGGGAGTGGAGAGCAGTACTTC.

The CDR3 coding sequence is TGTGCCAGCAGCGTGACTAGCGGGGGCCTACCTTCATGGGGTGAGCAGTTCTTC. Protein product: CASSVTSGGLPSWGEQFF. V usage is TRBV9 and J usage is TRBJ2-1, with 12 bases that match TRBD2. The V gene end was trimmed by 2 bases and the J gene end by 9 bases; junction bases not matched to a gene: 15. This CDR3 is 18 amino acids long. The germline V gene encodes CDR1 SGDLS and CDR2 YYNGEE.

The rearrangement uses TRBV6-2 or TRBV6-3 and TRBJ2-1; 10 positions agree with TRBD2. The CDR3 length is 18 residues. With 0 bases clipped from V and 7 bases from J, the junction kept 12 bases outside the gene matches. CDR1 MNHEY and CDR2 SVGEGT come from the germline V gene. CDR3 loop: CASSYSVTSGKMNNEQFF. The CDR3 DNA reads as TGTGCCAGCAGTTACTCGGTAACTAGCGGGAAGATGAATAATGAGCAGTTCTTC.

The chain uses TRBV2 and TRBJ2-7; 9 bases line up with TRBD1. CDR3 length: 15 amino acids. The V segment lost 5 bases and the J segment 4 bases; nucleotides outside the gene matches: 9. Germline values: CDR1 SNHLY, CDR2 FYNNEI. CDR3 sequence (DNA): TGTGCCAGCAGTTCAGACAGGGGGATAGGGTACGAGCAGTACTTC. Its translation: CASSSDRGIGYEQYF. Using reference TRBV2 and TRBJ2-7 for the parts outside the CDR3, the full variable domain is EPEVTQTPSHQVTQMGQEVILRCVPISNHLYFYWYRQILGQKVEFLVSFYNNEISEKSEIFDDQFSVERPDGSNFTLKIRSTKLEDSAMYFCASSSDRGIGYEQYFGPGTRLTVT.

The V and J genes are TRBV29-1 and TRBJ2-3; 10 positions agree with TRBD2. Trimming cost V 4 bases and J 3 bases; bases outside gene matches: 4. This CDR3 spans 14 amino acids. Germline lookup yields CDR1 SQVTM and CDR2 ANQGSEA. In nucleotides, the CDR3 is TGCAGCGTTGTCACTAGCGGGGTGACAGATACGCAGTATTTT. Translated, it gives CSVVTSGVTDTQYF.

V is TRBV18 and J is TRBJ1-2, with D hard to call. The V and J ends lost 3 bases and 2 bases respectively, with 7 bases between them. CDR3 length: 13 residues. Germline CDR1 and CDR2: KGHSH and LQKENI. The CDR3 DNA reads TGTGCCAGCTCACCGAATAGCAACTATGGCTACACCTTC. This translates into CASSPNSNYGYTF.

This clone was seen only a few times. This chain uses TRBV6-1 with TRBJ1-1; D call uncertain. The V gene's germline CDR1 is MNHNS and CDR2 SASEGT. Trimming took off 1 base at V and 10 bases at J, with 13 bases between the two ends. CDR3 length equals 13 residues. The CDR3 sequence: CASSEVALSVAFF. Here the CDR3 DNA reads TGTGCCAGCAGTGAAGTCGCCCTAAGCGTAGCTTTCTTT.